This T cell receptor beta chain came from a study of T-cell memory formation after mild COVID-19. Overall study: The two donors had largely donor-specific TCR clusters. Study-level results: Second-wave clones with a day 37 peak had unconfirmed SARS-CoV-2 specificity. Detection of some responders pre-infection suggested pre-existing cross-reactive memory T cells participated.

This clonotype was seen many times. Its antigen remains unknown. Trimming took 6 bases from V and 0 from J, leaving 14 bases between them. Germline CDR1 reads DFQATT; CDR2 reads SNEGSKA (reference sequence). The CDR3 has 14 amino acids. From the 5' RACE reads, TCRdb called clonotypes with MiXCR, one entry per CDR3 protein. The table lists approximately 42,000 distinct CDR3 sequences, roughly 6.6% of them singletons. This receptor was obtained from an adult who had mild COVID-19 (a few samples of this study predate the infection). Cell type and time point are not known. The chain employs TRBV20-1 and TRBJ1-1; tentatively, D is TRBD1 (5 bases). The specimen was PBMCs or a T cell subset sorted from them (not recorded which). CDR3: CSAYPGTVNTEAFF. For the CDR3, the DNA is TGCAGTGCGTACCCCGGGACGGTGAACACTGAAGCTTTCTTT.